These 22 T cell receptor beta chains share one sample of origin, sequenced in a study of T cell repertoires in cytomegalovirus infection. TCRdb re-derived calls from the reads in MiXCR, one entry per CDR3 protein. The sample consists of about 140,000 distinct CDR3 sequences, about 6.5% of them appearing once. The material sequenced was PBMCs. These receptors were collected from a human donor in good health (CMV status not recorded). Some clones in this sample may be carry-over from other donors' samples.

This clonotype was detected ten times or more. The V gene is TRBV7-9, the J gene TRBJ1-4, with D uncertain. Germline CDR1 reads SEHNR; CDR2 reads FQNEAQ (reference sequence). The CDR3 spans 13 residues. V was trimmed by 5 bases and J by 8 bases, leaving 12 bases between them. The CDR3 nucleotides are TGTGCCAGCAGCCGTCCCGGGAAGGAAAAACTGTTTTTT. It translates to CASSRPGKEKLFF.

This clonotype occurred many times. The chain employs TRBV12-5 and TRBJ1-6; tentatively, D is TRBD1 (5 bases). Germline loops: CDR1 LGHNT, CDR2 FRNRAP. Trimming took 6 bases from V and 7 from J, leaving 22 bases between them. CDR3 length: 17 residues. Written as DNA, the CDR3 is TGTGCTAGTGGCCCCCCGGGAGGGCTCTGGGGGAATTCACCCCTCCACTTT. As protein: CASGPPGGLWGNSPLHF.

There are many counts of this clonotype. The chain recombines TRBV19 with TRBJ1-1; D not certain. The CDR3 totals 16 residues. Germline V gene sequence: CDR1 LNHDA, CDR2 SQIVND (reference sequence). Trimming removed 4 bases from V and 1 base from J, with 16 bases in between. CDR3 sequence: CASSNRLGRKNTEAFF. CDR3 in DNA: TGTGCCAGTAGTAACCGACTTGGGAGAAAGAACACTGAAGCTTTCTTT.

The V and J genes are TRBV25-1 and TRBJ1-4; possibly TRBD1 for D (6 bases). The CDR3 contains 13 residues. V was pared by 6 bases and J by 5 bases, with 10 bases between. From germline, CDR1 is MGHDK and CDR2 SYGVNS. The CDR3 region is CASRDRYNEKLFF. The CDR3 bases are TGTGCCAGCAGGGACAGATACAATGAAAAACTGTTTTTT. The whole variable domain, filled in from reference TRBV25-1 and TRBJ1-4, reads EADIYQTPRYLVIGTGKKITLECSQTMGHDKMYWYQQDPGMELHLIHYSYGVNSTEKGDLSSESTVSRIRTEHFPLTLESARPSHTSQYLCASRDRYNEKLFFGSGTQLSVL.

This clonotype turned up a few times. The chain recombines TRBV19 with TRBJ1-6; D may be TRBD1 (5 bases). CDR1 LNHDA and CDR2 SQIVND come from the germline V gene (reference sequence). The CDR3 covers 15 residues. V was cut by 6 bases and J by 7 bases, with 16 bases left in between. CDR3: CASRGQGMRNSPLHF. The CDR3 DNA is TGTGCCAGTAGAGGCCAGGGAATGCGGAATTCACCCCTCCACTTT.

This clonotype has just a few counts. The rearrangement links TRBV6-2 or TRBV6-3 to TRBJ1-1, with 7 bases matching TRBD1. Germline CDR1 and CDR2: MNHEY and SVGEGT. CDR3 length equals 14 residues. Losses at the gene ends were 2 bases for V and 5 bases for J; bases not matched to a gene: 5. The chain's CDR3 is CASSYVQGRTEAFF. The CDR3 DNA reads TGTGCCAGCAGTTACGTACAGGGGAGGACTGAAGCTTTCTTT.

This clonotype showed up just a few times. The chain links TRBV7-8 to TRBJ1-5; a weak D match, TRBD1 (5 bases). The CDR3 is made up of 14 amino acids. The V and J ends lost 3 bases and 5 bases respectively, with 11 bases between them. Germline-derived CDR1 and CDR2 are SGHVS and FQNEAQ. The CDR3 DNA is TGTGCCAGCAGCTTCAGGGCAGTTGATCAGCCCCAGCATTTT. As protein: CASSFRAVDQPQHF. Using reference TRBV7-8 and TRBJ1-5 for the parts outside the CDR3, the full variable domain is GAGVSQSPRYKVAKRGQDVALRCDPISGHVSLFWYQQALGQGPEFLTYFQNEAQLDKSGLPSDRFFAERPEGSVSTLKIQRTQQEDSAVYLCASSFRAVDQPQHFGDGTRLSIL.

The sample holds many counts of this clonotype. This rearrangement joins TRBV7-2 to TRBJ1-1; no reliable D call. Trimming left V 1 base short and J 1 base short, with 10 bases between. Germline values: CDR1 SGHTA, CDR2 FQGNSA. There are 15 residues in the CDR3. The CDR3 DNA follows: TGTGCCAGCAGCTTAGGAACCACAGAGAACACTGAAGCTTTCTTT. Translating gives CASSLGTTENTEAFF.

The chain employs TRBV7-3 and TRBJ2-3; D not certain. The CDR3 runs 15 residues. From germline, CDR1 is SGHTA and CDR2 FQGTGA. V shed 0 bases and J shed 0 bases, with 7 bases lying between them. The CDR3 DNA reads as TGTGCCAGCAGCTTAACCCCCGTAAGCACAGATACGCAGTATTTT. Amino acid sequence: CASSLTPVSTDTQYF.

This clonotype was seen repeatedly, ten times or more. CDR3 sequence: CASSSTGYNQPQHF. The CDR3 nucleotides are TGTGCCAGCAGTTCTACAGGGTACAATCAGCCCCAGCATTTT. This chain uses TRBV27 with TRBJ1-5; perhaps TRBD1 as D (6 bases). Germline assignment: CDR1 MNHEY and CDR2 SMNVEV (reference sequence). This CDR3 has 14 residues. Trimming removed 4 bases from V and 3 bases from J, with 10 bases in between.

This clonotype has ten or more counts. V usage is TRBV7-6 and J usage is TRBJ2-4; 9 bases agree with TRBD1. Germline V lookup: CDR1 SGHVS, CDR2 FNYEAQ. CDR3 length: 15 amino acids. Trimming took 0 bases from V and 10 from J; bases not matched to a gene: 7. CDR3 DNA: TGTGCCAGCAGCTTAGCGGGGAGACAGGGGGGAATTCAGTACTTC. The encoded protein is CASSLAGRQGGIQYF.

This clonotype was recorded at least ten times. Here the CDR3 reads CASSLGVGQPQHF. The DNA for the CDR3 is TGTGCCAGCAGCTTAGGGGTGGGTCAGCCCCAGCATTTT. The chain employs TRBV11-2 and TRBJ1-5; D gene ambiguous. Germline CDR1 reads SGHAT; CDR2 reads FQNNGV. CDR3 length equals 13 residues. The V and J ends lost 1 base and 6 bases respectively, with 7 bases between them.

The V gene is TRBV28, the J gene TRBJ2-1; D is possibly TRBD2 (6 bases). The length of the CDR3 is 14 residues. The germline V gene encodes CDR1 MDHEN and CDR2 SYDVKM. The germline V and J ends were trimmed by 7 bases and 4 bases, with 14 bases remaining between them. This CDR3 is CASMKGGGYNEQFF. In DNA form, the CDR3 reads TGTGCCAGCATGAAGGGAGGAGGATACAATGAGCAGTTCTTC.

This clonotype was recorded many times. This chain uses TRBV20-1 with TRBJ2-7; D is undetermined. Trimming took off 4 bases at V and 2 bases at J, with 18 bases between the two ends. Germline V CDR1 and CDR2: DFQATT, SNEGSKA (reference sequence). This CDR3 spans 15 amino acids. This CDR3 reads CSAIGPAGLTYEQYF. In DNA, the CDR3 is TGCAGTGCTATCGGTCCGGCAGGATTAACCTACGAGCAGTACTTC.

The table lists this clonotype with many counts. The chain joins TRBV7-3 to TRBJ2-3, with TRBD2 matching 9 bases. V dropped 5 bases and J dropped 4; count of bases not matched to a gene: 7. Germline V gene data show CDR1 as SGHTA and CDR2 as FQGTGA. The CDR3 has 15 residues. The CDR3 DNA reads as TGTGCCAGCAGCCTTAGCGGGGGTAGTGCAGATACGCAGTATTTT. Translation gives CASSLSGGSADTQYF.

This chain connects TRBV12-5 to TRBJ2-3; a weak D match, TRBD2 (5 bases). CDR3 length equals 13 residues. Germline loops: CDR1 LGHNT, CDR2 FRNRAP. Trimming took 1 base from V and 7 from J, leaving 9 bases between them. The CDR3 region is CASGLGTGHTQYF. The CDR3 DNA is TGTGCTAGTGGTTTGGGGACTGGCCATACGCAGTATTTT.

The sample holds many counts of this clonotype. CDR3 DNA sequence: TGTGCCAGCAGCGAACAGGGGGCCTCTGGAGGCTACACCTTC. This encodes CASSEQGASGGYTF. The rearrangement uses TRBV7-8 and TRBJ1-2, with 9 bases lining up with TRBD1. V was clipped by 5 bases and J by 8 bases; unmatched bases: 9. The CDR3 consists of 14 residues. Germline V CDR1 and CDR2: SGHVS, FQNEAQ. Supplemented by reference TRBV7-8 and TRBJ1-2, the full variable domain reads GAGVSQSPRYKVAKRGQDVALRCDPISGHVSLFWYQQALGQGPEFLTYFQNEAQLDKSGLPSDRFFAERPEGSVSTLKIQRTQQEDSAVYLCASSEQGASGGYTFGSGTRLTVV.

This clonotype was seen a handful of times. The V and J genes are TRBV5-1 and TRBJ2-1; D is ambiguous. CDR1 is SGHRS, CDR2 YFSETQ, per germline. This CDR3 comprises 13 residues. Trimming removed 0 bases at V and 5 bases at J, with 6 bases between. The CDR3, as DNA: TGCGCCAGCAGCTTGGACCAAAACAATGAGCAGTTCTTC. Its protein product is CASSLDQNNEQFF.

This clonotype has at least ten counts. CDR3 nucleotides: TGTGCCAGCAGCTTAGCGCTTGAAGTCTATGGCTACACCTTC. It translates to CASSLALEVYGYTF. V and J are TRBV7-2 and TRBJ1-2; D is undetermined. The CDR3 sequence is 14 residues long. In germline, CDR1 is SGHTA, CDR2 FQGNSA. V dropped 0 bases and J dropped 4 bases, with 9 bases sitting between them.

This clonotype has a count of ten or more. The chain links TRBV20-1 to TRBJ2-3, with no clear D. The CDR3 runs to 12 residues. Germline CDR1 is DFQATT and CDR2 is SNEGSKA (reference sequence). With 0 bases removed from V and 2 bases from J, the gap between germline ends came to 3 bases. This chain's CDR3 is CSAREPTDTQYF. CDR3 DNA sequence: TGCAGTGCTAGAGAACCCACAGATACGCAGTATTTT.

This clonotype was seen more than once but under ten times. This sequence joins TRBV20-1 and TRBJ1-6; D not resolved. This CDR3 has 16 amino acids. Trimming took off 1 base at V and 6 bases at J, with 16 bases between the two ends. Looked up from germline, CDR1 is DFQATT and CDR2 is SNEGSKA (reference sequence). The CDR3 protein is CSARVLTDTINSPLHF. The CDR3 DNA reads TGCAGTGCTAGAGTGCTAACCGACACAATTAATTCACCCCTCCACTTT.

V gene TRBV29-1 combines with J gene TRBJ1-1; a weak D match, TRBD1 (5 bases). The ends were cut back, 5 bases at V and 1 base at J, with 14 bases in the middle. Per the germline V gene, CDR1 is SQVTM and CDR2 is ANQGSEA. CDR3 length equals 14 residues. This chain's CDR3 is CSVRSGTRNTEAFF. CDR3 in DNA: TGCAGCGTTCGGTCCGGGACGAGGAACACTGAAGCTTTCTTT.